This TCR beta chain emerged from a study of naive and memory T cell subsets. Study results and caveats: Clonotypes here are unpaired alpha or beta chain sequences. A few larger clonotypes appeared in naive repertoires, especially CD8, possibly memory cells re-expressing CD45RA.

The CDR3 length is 17 residues. The beta constant-region primer was an equimolar mix of two oligonucleotides covering TRBC1 and TRBC2. Ligated cDNA was amplified by four rounds of PCR with nested alpha and beta constant-region primers and SP2. TCRdb re-derived calls from the UMI-ligation and nested PCR reads in MiXCR, one entry per CDR3 protein. The sample has over 90,000 distinct CDR3 sequences, about 11% seen once. With regard to this clonotype: Antigen: not known.

After the first PCR, alpha and beta chain libraries were processed separately. Cells stained for CD3, CD4, CD8, CD45RA, CD27 and viability were sorted into four CD45RA/CD27 subsets. Sequenced input: naive CD4+ T cells from blood. The chain employs TRBV21-1 and TRBJ1-5; TRBD1 is the table's D call and was not checked against the DNA. TRBV21-1 is designated a pseudogene. The receptor was derived from a human donor in good health. CDR3 coding DNA: TGTGCCAGCAGCATCGGGACAGGGGATAATCCTAATCAGCCCCAGCATTTT. Translated: CASSIGTGDNPNQPQHF.